The present TCR beta chain was sequenced within a study of blood T cells in healthy people across ages. Study-wide points: Per-million-T-cell TCR beta diversity fell roughly linearly with age. PBMCs that were unsorted prevented a conclusive naive versus antigen-experienced comparison. The unknown donor CMV status may have confounded expanded clonotype changes. Naive T cell percentage and TCR beta diversity correlated strongly.

Of note for this clonotype: Its matching antigen is unknown.

For the second PCR, which ran for roughly 6 to 11 cycles, a sample-barcoded 5' primer and a J-beta primer mix were used. TCRdb reanalysed the 5' RACE reads using MiXCR and keeps one entry per CDR3 protein. The sample records 710,000 or so distinct CDR3 sequences, approximately 29% being singletons. Germline V gene data show CDR1 as SGDLS and CDR2 as YYNGEE. Trimming stripped 4 bases from V and 0 bases from J, with 14 bases between. The CDR3 length is 15 residues. The clonotype comes from a woman of 80 years or more in good health. This chain uses TRBV9 with TRBJ2-7; D is possibly TRBD1 (5 bases). Sequencing was carried out using blood. CDR3 coding DNA: TGTGCCAGCAGCCAAACAGAAACAGGCTCCTACGAGCAGTACTTC. Translation: CASSQTETGSYEQYF.